This T cell receptor (beta chain) was found in a study of CD8 T cells in ankylosing spondylitis (dated by TCRdb to 2015 to 2018). About the full investigation: T cell receptor beta repertoires were profiled in healthy donors and ankylosing spondylitis patients so that disease-linked TCR variants could be found. The whole study cohort included under 140 healthy donors and some 27 ankylosing spondylitis patients. Peripheral blood was sampled, and synovial fluid was additionally collected from ankylosing spondylitis patients. The paper as a whole reports these results and caveats: Blood from ankylosing spondylitis patients appeared to be characterized by a TCR beta motif composed of about eight highly homologous amino acid variants. In peripheral blood, the disease-linked clones were found at relatively low frequencies and had a CD8+ phenotype. Some TCR beta motif variants had previously been reported in synovial fluid and blood of reactive arthritis patients, which suggested common disease-initiation mechanisms. The disease-linked clones were reported to be significantly enriched in matched synovial fluid samples from ankylosing spondylitis patients.

Sequenced on an Illumina HiSeq 2500. TCR beta libraries were prepared by quantitative 5'-RACE with molecular barcodes. The study's own analysis went as follows. To identify disease-linked TCR variants, a new computational method was used, one built on a probabilistic model of VDJ rearrangement. TCRdb reprocessing: public reads trimmed at Q25 with fastp, clones called with MiXCR, in-frame beta chains kept. Under each unique CDR3 protein, matching rows form one entry showing the most common genes and DNA. The V and J calls reflect TCRdb's pipeline rather than the authors' work. For this sample there are roughly 140,000 distinct CDR3 sequences; 40% to 50% appear just once. The leading ten clones occupy roughly 15% of the sample. Synovial fluid samples and blood samples obtained from the same ankylosing spondylitis patients were matched. The V and J ends are trimmed by 6 bases and 7 bases, leaving 13 bases between them. Reading from cysteine to phenylalanine, the CDR3 counts 14 amino acids. The read is trimmed to its CDR3 DNA, 42 bases read in frame from base 1.

Comment on this clonotype: Its antigen target is currently unknown. No much larger clone is present one base from it, and per-base qualities are unavailable.

Sequenced input: synovial fluid, either unsorted or a sorted T cell fraction (not recorded which). The origin of this receptor is a male donor with ankylosing spondylitis. In this chain, TRBV12-3 or TRBV12-4 is recombined with TRBJ1-6; TRBD1 might be the D gene, on 6 matching bases. The CDR3 amino acid sequence is: CASSFAGGNSPLHF. In nucleotide form, the sequence is TGTGCCAGCAGCTTCGCGGGGGGCAATTCACCCCTCCACTTT.